The source of this TCR beta chain is a study of blood T cell repertoires in COVID-19. Assay: immunoSEQ multiplex PCR; the TCRdb copy retains only in-frame clones and omits some. This table has 250,000 or so clones, about 82% appearing once. CDR3 length equals 14 residues. The germline gives CDR1 MDHEN, CDR2 SYDVKM. The junction had 4 bases not matched to a gene; V was cut back by 6 bases and J by 2 bases. The sequencing sample was made of peripheral blood. The chain recombines TRBV28 with TRBJ2-1, with 7 bases lining up with TRBD1. This receptor was obtained from a woman aged 60 to 75 with active or convalescent COVID-19. In DNA form, the CDR3 reads TGTGCCAGCAGACAGGGGAGCGCCTACAATGAGCAGTTCTTC. Translating it yields CASRQGSAYNEQFF.